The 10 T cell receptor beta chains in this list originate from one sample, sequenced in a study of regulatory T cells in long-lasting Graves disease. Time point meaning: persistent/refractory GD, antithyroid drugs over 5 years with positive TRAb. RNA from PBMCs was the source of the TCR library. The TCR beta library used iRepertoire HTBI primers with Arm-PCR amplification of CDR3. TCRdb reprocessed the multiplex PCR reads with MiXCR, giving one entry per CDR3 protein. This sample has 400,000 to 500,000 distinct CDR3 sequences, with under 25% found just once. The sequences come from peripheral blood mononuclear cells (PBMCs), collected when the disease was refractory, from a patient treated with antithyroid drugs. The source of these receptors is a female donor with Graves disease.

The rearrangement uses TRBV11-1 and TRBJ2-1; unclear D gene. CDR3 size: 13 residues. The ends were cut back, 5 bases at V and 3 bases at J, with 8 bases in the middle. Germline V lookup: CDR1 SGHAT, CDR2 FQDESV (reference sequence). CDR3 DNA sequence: TGTGCCAGCAGCAACGGAGACTACAATGAGCAGTTCTTC. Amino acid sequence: CASSNGDYNEQFF.

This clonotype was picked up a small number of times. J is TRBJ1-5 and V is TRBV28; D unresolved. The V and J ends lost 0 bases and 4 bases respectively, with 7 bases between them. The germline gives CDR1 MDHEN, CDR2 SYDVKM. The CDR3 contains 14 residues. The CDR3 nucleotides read TGTGCCAGCAGTTTATGGGGCTGGAATCAGCCCCAGCATTTT. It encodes CASSLWGWNQPQHF.

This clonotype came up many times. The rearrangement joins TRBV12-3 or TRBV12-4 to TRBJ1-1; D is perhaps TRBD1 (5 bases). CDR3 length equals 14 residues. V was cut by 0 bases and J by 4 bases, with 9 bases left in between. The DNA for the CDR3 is TGTGCCAGCAGTTTAGCCCCCGGGGCCACTGAAGCTTTCTTT. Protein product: CASSLAPGATEAFF.

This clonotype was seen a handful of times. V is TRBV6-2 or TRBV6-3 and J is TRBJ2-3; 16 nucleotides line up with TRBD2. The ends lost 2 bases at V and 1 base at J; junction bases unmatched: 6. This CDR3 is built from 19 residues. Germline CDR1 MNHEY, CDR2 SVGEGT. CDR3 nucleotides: TGTGCCAGCAGTTACGCCGGGACTAGCGGGAGGGCCGGCACAGATACGCAGTATTTT. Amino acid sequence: CASSYAGTSGRAGTDTQYF.

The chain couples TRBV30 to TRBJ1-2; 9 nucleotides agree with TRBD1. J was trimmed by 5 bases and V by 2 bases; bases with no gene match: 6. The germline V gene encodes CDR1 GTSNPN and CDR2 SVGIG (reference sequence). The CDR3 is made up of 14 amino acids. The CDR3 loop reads CAWSLQGAHYGYTF. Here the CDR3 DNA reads TGTGCCTGGAGTCTACAGGGGGCGCATTATGGCTACACCTTC. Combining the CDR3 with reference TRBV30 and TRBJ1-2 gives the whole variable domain SQTIHQWPATLVQPVGSPLSLECTVEGTSNPNLYWYRQAAGRGLQLLFYSVGIGQISSEVPQNLSASRPQDRQFILSSKKLLLSDSGFYLCAWSLQGAHYGYTFGSGTRLTVV.

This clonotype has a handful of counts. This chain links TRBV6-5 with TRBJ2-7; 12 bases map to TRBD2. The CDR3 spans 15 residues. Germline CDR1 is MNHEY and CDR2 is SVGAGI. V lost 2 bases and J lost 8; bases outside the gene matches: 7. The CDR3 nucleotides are TGTGCCAGCAGTTACCCTGGACTAGCGGGAAACAAGCAGTACTTC. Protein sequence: CASSYPGLAGNKQYF.

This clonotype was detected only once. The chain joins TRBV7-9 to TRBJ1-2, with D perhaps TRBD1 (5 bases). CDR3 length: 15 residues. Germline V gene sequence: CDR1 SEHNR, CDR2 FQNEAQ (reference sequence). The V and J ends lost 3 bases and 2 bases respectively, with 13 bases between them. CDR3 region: CASSFARVLNYGYTF. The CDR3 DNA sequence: TGTGCCAGCAGCTTTGCCAGGGTACTAAACTATGGCTACACCTTC.

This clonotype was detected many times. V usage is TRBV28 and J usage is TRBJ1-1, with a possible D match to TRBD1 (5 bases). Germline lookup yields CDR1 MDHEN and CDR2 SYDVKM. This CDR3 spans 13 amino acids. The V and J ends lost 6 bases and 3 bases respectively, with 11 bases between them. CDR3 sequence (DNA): TGTGCCAGCAGCAGAGGGGTGTACACTGAAGCTTTCTTT. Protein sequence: CASSRGVYTEAFF.

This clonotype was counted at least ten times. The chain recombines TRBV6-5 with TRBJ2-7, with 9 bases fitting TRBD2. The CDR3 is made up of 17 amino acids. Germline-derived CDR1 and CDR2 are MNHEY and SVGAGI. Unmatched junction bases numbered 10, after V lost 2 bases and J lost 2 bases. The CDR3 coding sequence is TGTGCCAGCAGTTACATGGGGGGTAGCGGGAGTACCTACGAGCAGTACTTC. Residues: CASSYMGGSGSTYEQYF.

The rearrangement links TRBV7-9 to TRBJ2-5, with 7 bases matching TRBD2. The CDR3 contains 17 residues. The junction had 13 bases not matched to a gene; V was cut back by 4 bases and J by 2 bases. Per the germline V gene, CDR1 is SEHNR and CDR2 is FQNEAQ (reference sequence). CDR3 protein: CASSSTRGLRGQETQYF. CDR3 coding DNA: TGTGCCAGCAGCTCGACTAGGGGACTACGCGGACAAGAGACCCAGTACTTC.